This T cell receptor (beta chain) is drawn from a study of blood T cell repertoires in COVID-19. The V gene's germline CDR1 is GTSNPN and CDR2 SVGIG (reference sequence). The CDR3 has 13 amino acids. V was clipped by 1 base and J by 7 bases, with 8 bases between them. Data came from immunoSEQ multiplex PCR; TCRdb stores just in-frame clones and leaves some out. The sample includes roughly 150,000 clones, approximately 93% of them seen just once. The count of this clone is one. Material: peripheral blood. The chain joins TRBV30 to TRBJ1-6; D remains unclear. The clonotype originates from a woman aged 55-70 years with COVID-19, enrolled during active disease. CDR3: CAWSEVANSPLHF. CDR3 in DNA: TGTGCCTGGAGTGAGGTAGCCAATTCACCCCTCCACTTT.